This T cell receptor (beta chain) was recovered during a study of blood T cell repertoires in COVID-19. The CDR3 has 15 amino acids. Trimming cost V 2 bases and J 8 bases; bases outside gene matches: 7. In germline, CDR1 is MNHNS, CDR2 SASEGT. Only in-frame clones appear in the TCRdb table, and some are missing; sequencing was by immunoSEQ multiplex PCR. The sample includes roughly 63,000 clones, about 88% seen only once; the top ten take 7.5% to 9%. This sequence originates from a man over 45 with active COVID-19. The specimen was peripheral blood. The rearrangement uses TRBV6-1 and TRBJ2-1, with 9 bases aligning to TRBD2. The DNA for the CDR3 is TGTGCCAGCAGTGAATATGGCGGGGGGGCGGATGAGCAGTTCTTC. It encodes CASSEYGGGADEQFF.